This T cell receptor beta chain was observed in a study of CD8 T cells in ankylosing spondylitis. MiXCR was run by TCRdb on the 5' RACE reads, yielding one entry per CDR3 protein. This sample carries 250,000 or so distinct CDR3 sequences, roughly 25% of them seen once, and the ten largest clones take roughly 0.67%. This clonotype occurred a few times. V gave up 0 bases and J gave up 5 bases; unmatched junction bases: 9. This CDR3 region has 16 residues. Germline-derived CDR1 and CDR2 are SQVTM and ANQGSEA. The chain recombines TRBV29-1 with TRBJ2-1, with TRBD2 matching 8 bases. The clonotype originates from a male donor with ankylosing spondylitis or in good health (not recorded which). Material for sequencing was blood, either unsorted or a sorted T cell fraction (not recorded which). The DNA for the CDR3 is TGCAGCGTTGAAGATCCCGGGACTAGGTATAACAATGAGCAGTTCTTC. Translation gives CSVEDPGTRYNNEQFF.